This TCR beta chain originates from a study of PD-1 blockade in classical Hodgkin lymphoma. Study details: Patients were dosed intravenously with nivolumab at 3 mg/kg every 2 weeks.

Clones were sequenced by immunoSEQ multiplex PCR, and TCRdb holds only the in-frame ones, with some missing. The sample yields 20,000 to 30,000 clones, 85% to 90% seen once. Every patient was affected by relapse after autologous stem cell transplantation, while exposure to brentuximab vedotin was not uniform. The ends lost 5 bases at V and 5 bases at J; junction bases unmatched: 8. The CDR3 runs to 15 residues. Looked up from germline, CDR1 is SGHTA and CDR2 is FQGTGA. Sample: peripheral blood mononuclear cells (PBMCs), taken at baseline. V usage is TRBV7-3 and J usage is TRBJ2-5; 10 positions match TRBD1. The source of this sequence is a human donor with classical Hodgkin lymphoma. CDR3 DNA: TGTGCCAGCAGCACCGGGACAGGGGTATCGGAGACCCAGTACTTC. Protein sequence: CASSTGTGVSETQYF.